The 23 T cell receptor beta chains below all came from one sample that was sequenced in a study of blood T cells in healthy people across ages (dated by TCRdb to about 2015). The library was generated by 5' RACE. Sequencing instrument: Illumina HiSeq 2500. The second PCR ran for about 7 to 11 cycles and used a J-beta primer mix along with a sample-barcoded 5' primer. The public reads were run again by TCRdb, first through fastp at Q25 and then through MiXCR, and only productive beta chains were kept. Each entry merges the rows of one CDR3 protein and shows their most common DNA and genes. This sample gives about 680,000 distinct CDR3 sequences in total; around 48% of them show up just once. The ten biggest clones cover roughly 31% of the sample. Sequenced input: blood. These receptors originate from an older woman in good health.

The J gene is TRBJ1-4, the V gene TRBV29-1; TRBD1 might be the D (5 bases). This CDR3 comprises 13 residues. With 6 bases removed from V and 4 bases from J, the gap between germline ends came to 12 bases. Germline V gives CDR1 SQVTM, CDR2 ANQGSEA. This CDR3 reads CSVGGAGNEKLFF. The DNA for the CDR3 is TGCAGCGTCGGAGGGGCTGGTAATGAAAAACTGTTTTTT. The complete variable domain, with remaining parts taken from reference TRBV29-1 and TRBJ1-4, reads SAVISQKPSRDICQRGTSLTIQCQVDSQVTMMFWYRQQPGQSLTLIATANQGSEATYESGFVIDKFPISRPNLTFSTLTVSNMSPEDSSIYLCSVGGAGNEKLFFGSGTQLSVL.

This clonotype was counted between two and nine times. The chain couples TRBV6-5 to TRBJ2-7, with D tentatively TRBD2 (6 bases). The CDR3 totals 13 residues. The V end lost 0 bases, the J end lost 3 bases, and 6 bases lay between the germline ends. Looked up from germline, CDR1 is MNHEY and CDR2 is SVGAGI. This chain's CDR3 is CASSYSTSYEQYF. In DNA form, the CDR3 reads TGTGCCAGCAGTTACTCGACTAGCTACGAGCAGTACTTC.

This chain joins TRBV3-1 and TRBJ1-5, with D perhaps matching TRBD1 (5 bases). The germline V and J ends were trimmed by 1 base and 9 bases, with 10 bases remaining between them. The V gene's germline CDR1 is LGHDT and CDR2 YNNKEL (reference sequence). The CDR3 is 13 amino acids. CDR3: CASSQVEGRPQHF. CDR3 DNA sequence: TGTGCCAGCAGCCAAGTCGAGGGGAGGCCCCAGCATTTT.

This chain joins TRBV20-1 and TRBJ2-4; no clear D gene. The CDR3 loop spans 15 amino acids. V lost 1 base, J lost 3 bases, and 13 bases lay in between. Germline V gene lookup returns CDR1 DFQATT and CDR2 SNEGSKA (reference sequence). CDR3 nucleotide sequence: TGCAGTGCTAGAGTACCTCAGGAAGGCAAAAACATTCAGTACTTC. Translation gives CSARVPQEGKNIQYF.

The rearrangement uses TRBV12-3 or TRBV12-4 and TRBJ2-5, with TRBD2 as a possible D gene (7 bases). Trimming stripped 1 base from V and 11 bases from J, with 17 bases between. The CDR3 sequence is 14 residues long. The CDR3, as DNA: TGTGCCAGCAGTTTAGGGGGGGGGCTCTGGGAGCAGTACTTC. This encodes CASSLGGGLWEQYF.

The chain joins TRBV6-5 to TRBJ2-7; 14 nucleotides align to TRBD2. Germline V gene lookup returns CDR1 MNHEY and CDR2 SVGAGI. The V segment lost 0 bases and the J segment 5 bases; nucleotides outside the gene matches: 0. The CDR3 contains 15 residues. The CDR3 coding sequence is TGTGCCAGCAGTTACTCGGGACTAGCGGGAGACGAGCAGTACTTC. This sequence encodes CASSYSGLAGDEQYF.

V is TRBV14 and J is TRBJ2-4; D unresolved. The CDR3 consists of 13 residues. CDR1 and CDR2 from the germline V gene are SGHDN and FVKESK. V was trimmed by 2 bases and J by 8 bases, leaving 10 bases between them. The CDR3 nucleotides read TGTGCCAGCAGCCAATCGAAGGTCGACATTCAGTACTTC. Translated: CASSQSKVDIQYF.

This chain links TRBV28 with TRBJ2-3; 7 bases agree with TRBD1. V dropped 4 bases and J dropped 0; count of bases not matched to a gene: 7. This CDR3 region has 16 residues. CDR1 is MDHEN and CDR2 is SYDVKM in the germline V gene. This CDR3 is CASSSYRGRSTDTQYF. CDR3 DNA sequence: TGTGCCAGCAGTTCCTACAGGGGCAGGAGCACAGATACGCAGTATTTT.

The chain carries TRBV20-1 and TRBJ2-1, with TRBD2 identical over 10 bases. Unmatched junction bases numbered 4, after V lost 1 base and J lost 4 bases. Germline lookup yields CDR1 DFQATT and CDR2 SNEGSKA (reference sequence). This CDR3 region has 15 residues. The CDR3 protein is CSARGIAGGYNEQFF. The CDR3 nucleotides read TGCAGTGCTAGAGGGATAGCGGGAGGATACAATGAGCAGTTCTTC.

The table lists this clonotype with a few counts. The V gene is TRBV7-2, the J gene TRBJ2-7, with D possibly TRBD2 on 6 matching bases. This CDR3 spans 15 amino acids. V was pared by 5 bases and J by 1 base, with 15 bases between. Looked up from germline, CDR1 is SGHTA and CDR2 is FQGNSA. The CDR3 here is CASSPRRAGSYEQYF. CDR3 DNA: TGTGCCAGCAGCCCGCGCAGGGCGGGGTCCTACGAGCAGTACTTC.

This clonotype was picked up a small number of times. The J gene is TRBJ2-3, the V gene TRBV6-2 or TRBV6-3; D tentatively reads TRBD1 or TRBD2 (5 bases each). V was clipped by 0 bases and J by 1 base, with 14 bases between them. Per germline, CDR1 MNHEY and CDR2 SVGEGT. The CDR3 extends over 17 amino acids. The CDR3: CASSYSLTGTRTDTQYF. The CDR3 DNA sequence: TGTGCCAGCAGTTACTCACTAACGGGGACGCGCACAGATACGCAGTATTTT.

This clonotype was observed a few times. The chain recombines TRBV5-1 with TRBJ2-3; D not resolved. V was pared by 4 bases and J by 1 base, with 16 bases between. The CDR3 contains 16 residues. CDR1 and CDR2 (germline): SGHRS, YFSETQ. The CDR3 sequence is CASSPPHGGGTDTQYF. Written as DNA, the CDR3 is TGCGCCAGCAGCCCCCCCCACGGCGGCGGCACAGATACGCAGTATTTT.

The rearrangement joins TRBV5-1 to TRBJ2-7; TRBD1 matches at 9 bases. Germline loops: CDR1 SGHRS, CDR2 YFSETQ. The CDR3 extends over 15 amino acids. Trimming took 1 base from V and 7 from J; bases not matched to a gene: 9. CDR3 coding DNA: TGCGCCAGCAGCTTGACCGGGACAGGGCAGTGGGAGCAGTACTTC. Its translation is CASSLTGTGQWEQYF.

This sequence joins TRBV6-5 and TRBJ1-2; TRBD1 aligns across 7 bases. V was clipped by 0 bases and J by 1 base; unmatched bases: 5. The V gene's germline CDR1 is MNHEY and CDR2 SVGAGI. The CDR3 has 16 residues. CDR3 nucleotide sequence: TGTGCCAGCAGTTACTCCCCGGGACAGCGTAACTATGGCTACACCTTC. Translation gives CASSYSPGQRNYGYTF.

The chain joins TRBV20-1 to TRBJ1-2; TRBD1 agrees at 7 bases. This CDR3 region has 14 residues. Germline CDR1 and CDR2: DFQATT and SNEGSKA (reference sequence). J was trimmed by 2 bases and V by 2 bases; bases with no gene match: 5. Here the CDR3 reads CSARPGTANYGYTF. The CDR3, as DNA: TGCAGTGCTAGACCAGGGACAGCGAACTATGGCTACACCTTC.

The V and J genes are TRBV29-1 and TRBJ1-3; tentatively, D is TRBD1 (6 bases). V was clipped by 7 bases and J by 3 bases, with 16 bases between them. The CDR3 is 14 amino acids. Germline V gene data show CDR1 as SQVTM and CDR2 as ANQGSEA. CDR3: CSARGGAVGNTIYF. CDR3 coding DNA: TGCAGCGCGCGAGGGGGAGCGGTTGGAAACACCATATATTTT.

This clonotype has a handful of counts. J is TRBJ1-6 and V is TRBV9; weak D call: TRBD1 (5 bases). The CDR3 runs 14 residues. Germline CDR1 SGDLS, CDR2 YYNGEE. Trimming took off 0 bases at V and 7 bases at J, with 8 bases between the two ends. The CDR3 sequence is CASSVEGMNSPLHF. As DNA, the CDR3 is TGTGCCAGCAGCGTAGAGGGGATGAATTCACCCCTCCACTTT.

This clonotype showed up many times. The chain couples TRBV2 to TRBJ1-2, with 7 nucleotides matching TRBD1. The V gene's germline CDR1 is SNHLY and CDR2 FYNNEI. After removal of 9 bases from V and 5 bases from J, the junction contained 6 bases not matched to a gene. The CDR3 runs to 12 residues. The CDR3 loop is CASEGGPYGYTF. CDR3 sequence (DNA): TGTGCCAGTGAAGGGGGCCCATATGGCTACACCTTC.

This clonotype was counted only a few times. V gene TRBV10-3 combines with J gene TRBJ1-1; D is possibly TRBD1 (6 bases). Trimming cost V 2 bases and J 7 bases, with 14 bases left between them. CDR1 is ENHRY, CDR2 SYGVKD, per germline. This CDR3 is built from 14 residues. The CDR3 DNA follows: TGTGCCATCAGTGAGAGGAGGGGGGATAGTGAAGCTTTCTTT. Translation: CAISERRGDSEAFF.

Comments on this clonotype: The junction and the germline gene differ at one end; a read error may be behind it. The chain is built from TRBV7-2 and TRBJ1-4, with TRBD1 matching over 7 bases. The CDR3 has 15 amino acids. Germline CDR1 and CDR2: SGHTA and FQGNSA. The CDR3 reads CASSLRMAGGERLFF. The CDR3 DNA follows: TGTGCCAGCAGCTTACGAATGGCAGGGGGAGAAAGACTGTTTTTT.

This clonotype was seen repeatedly, ten times or more. The V gene is TRBV4-3, the J gene TRBJ2-3; a weak D match, TRBD2 (5 bases). Germline V CDR1 and CDR2: LGHNA, YSLEER. Trimming removed 4 bases at V and 2 bases at J, with 10 bases between. The CDR3 has 14 residues. In DNA form, the CDR3 reads TGCGCCAGCAGCCCCGGACTCCTCACAGATACGCAGTATTTT. Translation gives CASSPGLLTDTQYF.

The J gene is TRBJ2-1, the V gene TRBV7-3; D is possibly TRBD1 (5 bases). The CDR3 extends over 16 amino acids. Germline V gene lookup returns CDR1 SGHTA and CDR2 FQGTGA. Trimming removed 5 bases at V and 0 bases at J, with 14 bases between. The CDR3 sequence is CASSPRQSNSYNEQFF. The CDR3 coding sequence is TGTGCCAGCAGCCCAAGACAGAGTAACTCCTACAATGAGCAGTTCTTC.

The chain uses TRBV7-8 and TRBJ1-1; D may be TRBD1 (5 bases). The germline V gene has CDR1 SGHVS and CDR2 FQNEAQ. The CDR3 contains 15 residues. Trimming cost V 1 base and J 4 bases, with 13 bases left between them. CDR3 DNA sequence: TGTGCCAGCAGCTTAGTCCGGACATCGGGCACTGAAGCTTTCTTT. Protein product: CASSLVRTSGTEAFF.